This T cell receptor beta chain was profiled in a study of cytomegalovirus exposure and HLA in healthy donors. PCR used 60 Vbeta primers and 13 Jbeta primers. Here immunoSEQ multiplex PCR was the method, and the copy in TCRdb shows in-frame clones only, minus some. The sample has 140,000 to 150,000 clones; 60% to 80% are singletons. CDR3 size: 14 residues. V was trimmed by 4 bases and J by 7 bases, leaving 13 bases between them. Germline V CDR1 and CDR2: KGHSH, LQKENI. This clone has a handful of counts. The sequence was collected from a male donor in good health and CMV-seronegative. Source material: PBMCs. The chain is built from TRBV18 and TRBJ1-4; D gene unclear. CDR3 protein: CASSQQLGSEKLFF. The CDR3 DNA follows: TGTGCCAGCTCACAACAGCTCGGATCTGAAAAACTGTTTTTT. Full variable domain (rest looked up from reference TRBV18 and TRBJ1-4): NAGVMQNPRHLVRRRGQEARLRCSPMKGHSHVYWYRQLPEEGLKFMVYLQKENIIDESGMPKERFSAEFPKEGPSILRIQQVVRGDSAAYFCASSQQLGSEKLFFGSGTQLSVL.